The entry below gives a single T cell receptor (beta chain) sequence along with its context. This sample is drawn from a study of blood T cell repertoires in COVID-19. Overall study: Acute and convalescent COVID-19 specimens originated in the United States, Italy and Spain. In each case, the material was cDNA or gDNA derived from T cells, B-cell-depleted T cells, or PBMCs.

As originally analysed: It was from reference gene primer amplification that nucleated cell counts were estimated. The method was immunoSEQ multiplex PCR; TCRdb's version includes in-frame clones alone and lacks a portion of them. That table gives V, J and clone size, and the DNA gave D and trimming. Among around 290,000 clones, around 90% were seen once, and the ten largest hold 1.5% to 2%. Germline assignment: CDR1 SGHRS and CDR2 YFSETQ. This CDR3 spans 14 amino acids. Trimming left V 3 bases short and J 5 bases short, with 11 bases between. Participants, about 18 to 89 years old, spanned under 25 US areas.

The sample consisted of PBMCs or T cells enriched from blood (not recorded which). J is TRBJ2-2 and V is TRBV5-1; possible D gene TRBD2, 6 bases. The TCR was taken from a woman between 35 and 50 years old who had recovered from COVID-19. DNA of the CDR3: TGCGCCAGCAGCTCGGAGGGAAGAACCGGGGAGCTGTTTTTT. It codes for CASSSEGRTGELFF.